This T cell receptor beta chain originates from a study of shared clonotypes between healthy human individuals. Profiled with immunoSEQ multiplex PCR; TCRdb holds only in-frame clones, not every one. The sample contains about 2 million clones, about 95% of which appear only once. Naive CD8 cells comprised CD45RO-negative, CCR7-positively selected cells, excluding terminally differentiated effector memory CD45RA+ cells. The CDR3 is 13 amino acids. V lost 4 bases and J lost 5, with 9 bases in between. In germline, CDR1 is MNHNY, CDR2 SVGAGI (reference sequence). This chain joins TRBV6-6 and TRBJ1-5, with D maybe TRBD1 (5 bases). The source of this sequence is a man aged 18 to 29 in good health. Material for sequencing was naive CD8+ T cells sorted from blood. The CDR3 region is CASSSREDQPQHF. The CDR3, as DNA: TGTGCCAGCAGTTCCAGGGAGGATCAGCCCCAGCATTTT.